The 3 T cell receptor beta chains listed next were all sequenced from one sample in a study of a mutant IDH1 vaccine in newly diagnosed glioma. No antigen has been assigned to these receptors. Time point meaning: week 5, during vaccination. Every vaccination contained 300 ug of the mutant IDH1 20-mer peptide and was paired with topical imiquimod. Profiled with immunoSEQ multiplex PCR; TCRdb holds only in-frame clones, not every one. The repertoire has 49,000 or so clones, roughly 73% of them found once; the top ten carry 1.5% to 2%. The input for sequencing was PBMCs, taken from a glioma patient whose treatment included an IDH1 peptide vaccine. The receptors originated from a woman aged 40 to 49 with glioma.

The rearrangement joins TRBV9 to TRBJ2-3; the match to TRBD2 covers 7 bases. This CDR3 is built from 15 residues. The J segment lost 0 bases and the V segment lost 3 bases, leaving 4 bases of the junction unmatched. Per the germline V gene, CDR1 is SGDLS and CDR2 is YYNGEE. In nucleotides, the CDR3 is TGTGCCAGCAGCGGTAGCGGGTTGAGCACAGATACGCAGTATTTT. Amino acids: CASSGSGLSTDTQYF.

This clone was found a few times. This sequence joins TRBV7-8 and TRBJ2-7; the D gene could be TRBD1 or TRBD2 (6 bases each). This CDR3 has 15 amino acids. Trimming left V 5 bases short and J 0 bases short, with 14 bases between. The germline V gene has CDR1 SGHVS and CDR2 FQNEAQ. CDR3 protein: CASSRGGTLSYEQYF. Written as DNA, the CDR3 is TGTGCCAGCAGCCGAGGGGGGACTCTCTCCTACGAGCAGTACTTC.

The chain recombines TRBV13 with TRBJ2-7; no clear D. V was trimmed by 2 bases and J by 0 bases, leaving 5 bases between them. The CDR3 contains 13 residues. Looked up from germline, CDR1 is PRHDT and CDR2 is FYEKMQ (reference sequence). The CDR3 coding sequence is TGTGCCAGCAGCTTAACCTCCTCCTACGAGCAGTACTTC. As protein: CASSLTSSYEQYF.